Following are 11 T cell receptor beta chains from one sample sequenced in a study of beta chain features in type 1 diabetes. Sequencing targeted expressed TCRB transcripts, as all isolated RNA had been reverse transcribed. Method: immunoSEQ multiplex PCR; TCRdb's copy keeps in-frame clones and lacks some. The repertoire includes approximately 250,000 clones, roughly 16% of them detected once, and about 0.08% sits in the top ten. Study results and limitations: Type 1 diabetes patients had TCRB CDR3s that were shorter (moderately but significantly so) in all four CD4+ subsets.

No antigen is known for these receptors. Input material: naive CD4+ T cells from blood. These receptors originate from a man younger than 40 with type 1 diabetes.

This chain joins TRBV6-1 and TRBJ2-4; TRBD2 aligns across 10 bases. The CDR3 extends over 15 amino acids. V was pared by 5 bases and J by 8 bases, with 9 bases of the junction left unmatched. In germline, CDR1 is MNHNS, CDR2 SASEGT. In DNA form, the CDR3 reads TGTGCCAGCAGTTCTCAGCTAGCGGGAGCTGACATTCAGTACTTC. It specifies CASSSQLAGADIQYF.

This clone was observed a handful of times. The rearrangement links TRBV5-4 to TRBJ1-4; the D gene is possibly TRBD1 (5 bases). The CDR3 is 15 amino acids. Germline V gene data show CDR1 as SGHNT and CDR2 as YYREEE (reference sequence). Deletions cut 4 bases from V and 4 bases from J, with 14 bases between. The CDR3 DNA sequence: TGTGCCAGCAGCGATCGGAGGGGCTATAATGAAAAACTGTTTTTT. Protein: CASSDRRGYNEKLFF.

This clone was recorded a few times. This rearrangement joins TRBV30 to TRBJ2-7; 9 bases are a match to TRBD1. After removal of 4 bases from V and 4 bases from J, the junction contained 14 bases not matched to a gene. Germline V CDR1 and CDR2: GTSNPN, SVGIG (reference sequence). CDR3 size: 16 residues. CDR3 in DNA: TGTGCCTGGACAGGTGGGACAGGGCCCGGGCAATACGAGCAGTACTTC. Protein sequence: CAWTGGTGPGQYEQYF.

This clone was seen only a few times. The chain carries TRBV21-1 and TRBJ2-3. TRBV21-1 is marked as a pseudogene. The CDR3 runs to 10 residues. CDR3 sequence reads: CASSPDTQYF. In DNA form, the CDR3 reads TGTGCCAGCAGCCCAGATACGCAGTATTTT.

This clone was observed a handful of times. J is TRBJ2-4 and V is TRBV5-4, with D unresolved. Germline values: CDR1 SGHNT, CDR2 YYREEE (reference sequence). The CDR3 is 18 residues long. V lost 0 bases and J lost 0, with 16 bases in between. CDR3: CASSLVSSGKLAKNIQYF. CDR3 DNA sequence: TGTGCCAGCAGCTTGGTGTCGAGTGGGAAGCTAGCCAAAAACATTCAGTACTTC.

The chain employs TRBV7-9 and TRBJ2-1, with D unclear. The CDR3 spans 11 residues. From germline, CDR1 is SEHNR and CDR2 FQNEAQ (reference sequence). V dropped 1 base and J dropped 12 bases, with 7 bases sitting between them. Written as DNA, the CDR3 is TGTGCCAGCAGCTTAGAGTCCAGGCAGTTCTTC. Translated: CASSLESRQFF.

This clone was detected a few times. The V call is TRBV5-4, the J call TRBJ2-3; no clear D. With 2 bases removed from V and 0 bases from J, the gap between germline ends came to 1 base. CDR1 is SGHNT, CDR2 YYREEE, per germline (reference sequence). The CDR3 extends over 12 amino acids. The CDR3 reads CASSFSTDTQYF. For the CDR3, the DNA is TGTGCCAGCAGCTTTAGCACAGATACGCAGTATTTT.

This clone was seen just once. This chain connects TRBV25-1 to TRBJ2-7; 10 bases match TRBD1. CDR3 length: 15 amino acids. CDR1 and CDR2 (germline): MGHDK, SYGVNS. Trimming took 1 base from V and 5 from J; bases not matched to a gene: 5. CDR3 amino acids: CASSESGQGRHEQYF. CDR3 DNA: TGTGCCAGCAGTGAATCGGGACAGGGGAGGCACGAGCAGTACTTC.

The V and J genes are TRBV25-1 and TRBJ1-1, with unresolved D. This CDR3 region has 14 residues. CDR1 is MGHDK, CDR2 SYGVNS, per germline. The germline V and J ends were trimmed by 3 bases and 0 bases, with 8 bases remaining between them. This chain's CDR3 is CASSDWVVNTEAFF. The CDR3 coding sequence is TGTGCCAGCAGTGACTGGGTGGTGAACACTGAAGCTTTCTTT.

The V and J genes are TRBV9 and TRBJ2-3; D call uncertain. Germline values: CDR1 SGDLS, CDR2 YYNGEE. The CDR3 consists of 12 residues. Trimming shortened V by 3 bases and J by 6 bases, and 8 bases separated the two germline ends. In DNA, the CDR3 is TGTGCCAGCAGCGCGGACCGGGATACGCAGTATTTT. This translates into CASSADRDTQYF.

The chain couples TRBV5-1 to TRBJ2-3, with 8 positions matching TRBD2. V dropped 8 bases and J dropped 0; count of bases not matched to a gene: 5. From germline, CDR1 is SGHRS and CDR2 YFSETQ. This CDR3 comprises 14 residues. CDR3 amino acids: CASAAGESTDTQYF. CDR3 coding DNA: TGCGCCAGTGCAGCGGGAGAAAGCACAGATACGCAGTATTTT.